The entry that follows covers one T cell receptor (beta chain) sequence. Its antigen is as yet unknown. The PCR used 60 Vbeta and 13 Jbeta primers. Produced via immunoSEQ multiplex PCR; TCRdb's table is partial and in-frame only. Here the sample spans 110,000 to 150,000 clones, under 90% being singletons. The data were taken from a study of cytomegalovirus exposure and HLA in healthy donors. The germline CDR1 and CDR2 sequences are SGHNT and YENEEA. The CDR3 has 12 residues. V was cut by 5 bases and J by 5 bases, with 7 bases left in between. Study-level results: A missense DCLRE1C variant was associated with V- and J-gene trimming of TCR beta chains in a later analysis, and an independent cohort replicated the association. Later analysis found that TCR beta chains associated with HLA were more clonally expanded than other, equally common chains. Later analysis identified 16,000 or so TCR beta sequences associated with HLA alleles, using a false discovery rate threshold of 0.05.

The chain links TRBV11-3 to TRBJ1-5; a possible D gene is TRBD1 (5 bases). Sequenced input: PBMCs. The sequence derives from a boy between 2 and 10 years old in good health and CMV-seronegative. The CDR3 DNA reads TGTGCCAGCAGCGACAGATATCAGCCCCAGCATTTT. It translates to CASSDRYQPQHF.